The 14 T cell receptor beta chains below were found in one sample sequenced in a study of T cell responses to AZD1222 COVID-19 vaccine. Clones were read by immunoSEQ multiplex PCR, and TCRdb kept only the in-frame ones, dropping some. The data contain tens of thousands of clones, 83% of them singletons. This sample comprised peripheral blood, obtained on day 0 of AZD1222 vaccination. The receptor set was obtained from an adult in good health.

This sequence joins TRBV27 and TRBJ1-1, with no clear D. Trimming pared 3 bases from V and 0 bases from J, leaving 8 bases between. This CDR3 contains 14 residues. Germline CDR1 is MNHEY and CDR2 is SMNVEV (reference sequence). The CDR3: CASSFGSMNTEAFF. CDR3 coding DNA: TGTGCCAGCAGTTTTGGAAGCATGAACACTGAAGCTTTCTTT.

The V and J genes are TRBV5-8 and TRBJ2-1; no clear D. CDR3 length: 14 residues. V gave up 4 bases and J gave up 1 base, with 9 bases separating them. Germline CDR1 and CDR2: SGHTS and YDEGEE. The CDR3 is CASSPFSSYNEQFF. As DNA, the CDR3 is TGTGCCAGCAGCCCGTTTAGTTCCTACAATGAGCAGTTCTTC.

This clone was seen only once. The genes are TRBV6-1 and TRBJ2-1, with unresolved D. Between the trimmed V and J ends, which lost 1 base and 5 bases, there was a span of 12 bases. The germline gives CDR1 MNHNS, CDR2 SASEGT. The CDR3 has 15 amino acids. CDR3 residues: CASSEGTQHNNEQFF. For the CDR3, the DNA is TGTGCCAGCAGTGAAGGGACCCAACATAACAATGAGCAGTTCTTC.

The count of this clone is one. J is TRBJ1-1 and V is TRBV6-5; possible D gene TRBD1, 5 bases. V was cut by 5 bases and J by 1 base, with 14 bases left in between. Per the germline V gene, CDR1 is MNHEY and CDR2 is SVGAGI. The length of the CDR3 is 15 residues. DNA for the CDR3: TGTGCCAGCAGTCAGTCCGGGACCCCGAACACTGAAGCTTTCTTT. This codes for CASSQSGTPNTEAFF.

The chain uses TRBV11-2 and TRBJ2-7; D not certain. CDR1 and CDR2 from the germline V gene are SGHAT and FQNNGV. This CDR3 comprises 13 residues. V lost 5 bases and J 4 bases, leaving 12 bases between the germline ends. The CDR3 nucleotides read TGTGCCAGCAGCCTGGGCCGACTTTACGAGCAGTACTTC. This codes for CASSLGRLYEQYF.

The chain combines TRBV30 with TRBJ2-4; 10 nucleotides line up with TRBD1. There are 14 residues in the CDR3. V gave up 2 bases and J gave up 8 bases; unmatched junction bases: 6. Germline loops: CDR1 GTSNPN, CDR2 SVGIG (reference sequence). CDR3 coding DNA: TGTGCCTGGAGTATGGACAGGGGGTACGACATTCAGTACTTC. Translating gives CAWSMDRGYDIQYF.

This clone was picked up one time. V is TRBV28 and J is TRBJ2-1; D remains unclear. The germline CDR1 and CDR2 sequences are MDHEN and SYDVKM. The V end lost 6 bases, the J end lost 4 bases, and 7 bases lay between the germline ends. The CDR3 runs to 12 residues. The CDR3 sequence: CASRGGYNEQFF. The CDR3 nucleotides read TGTGCCAGCAGGGGCGGATACAATGAGCAGTTCTTC.

This clone was seen only a few times. The chain has TRBV14 and TRBJ1-4, with D uncertain. Trimming took 1 base from V and 4 from J, leaving 10 bases between them. This CDR3 has 15 residues. Germline CDR1 is SGHDN and CDR2 is FVKESK. The CDR3 DNA reads TGTGCCAGCAGCCAAGTAAGCGGGAATAATGAAAAACTGTTTTTT. Amino acid sequence: CASSQVSGNNEKLFF.

The chain combines TRBV18 with TRBJ1-4, with 7 bases fitting TRBD1. The CDR3 contains 15 residues. CDR1 is KGHSH and CDR2 is LQKENI in the germline V gene. V was clipped by 1 base and J by 7 bases; unmatched bases: 6. The CDR3 coding sequence is TGTGCCAGCTCACCACGGCAGGGGGTTGGTGAAAAACTGTTTTTT. This gives the protein CASSPRQGVGEKLFF.

V is TRBV28 and J is TRBJ2-6; unclear D gene. This CDR3 has 15 amino acids. V dropped 5 bases and J dropped 1 base, with 9 bases sitting between them. Germline CDR1 MDHEN, CDR2 SYDVKM. The CDR3 DNA is TGTGCCAGCAGTCCACTTGGGTCTGGGGCCAACGTCCTGACTTTC. Translated: CASSPLGSGANVLTF.

The chain couples TRBV19 to TRBJ2-7; 13 bases agree with TRBD2. The CDR3 spans 19 residues. In germline, CDR1 is LNHDA, CDR2 SQIVND (reference sequence). Trimming removed 6 bases from V and 0 bases from J; junction bases left unmatched: 14. The CDR3 reads CASSPATSGGSPSSYEQYF. In DNA, the CDR3 is TGTGCCAGTAGCCCCGCGACTAGCGGGGGGTCCCCGAGCTCCTACGAGCAGTACTTC.

This chain joins TRBV3-1 (or the pseudogene TRBV3-2) and TRBJ2-1, with TRBD1 matching 7 bases. CDR3 size: 15 residues. Germline V gives CDR1 LGHDT, CDR2 YNNKEL (reference sequence). J lost 3 bases, V lost 4 bases, and 6 bases had no gene match. The CDR3 DNA sequence: TGTGCCAGCAGCCCCCCAGGGGGAGTCTACAATGAGCAGTTCTTC. Translation gives CASSPPGGVYNEQFF.

The chain has TRBV10-2 and TRBJ2-5, with TRBD1 as a possible D gene (5 bases). Trimming stripped 0 bases from V and 1 base from J, with 9 bases between. This CDR3 has 15 residues. Germline V lookup: CDR1 WSHSY, CDR2 SAAADI. The CDR3 loop is CASSESGHLQETQYF. The CDR3 nucleotides are TGCGCCAGCAGTGAGTCAGGACATCTCCAAGAGACCCAGTACTTC.

The chain carries TRBV5-1 and TRBJ2-2; the match to TRBD2 covers 11 bases. Germline CDR1 reads SGHRS; CDR2 reads YFSETQ. J lost 4 bases, V lost 4 bases, and 6 bases had no gene match. CDR3 length equals 16 residues. DNA for the CDR3: TGCGCCAGCAGCCCCACTAGCGGGGGTAGCACCGGGGAGCTGTTTTTT. Its protein is CASSPTSGGSTGELFF. Together with reference TRBV5-1 and TRBJ2-2, the CDR3 gives the full variable domain: KAGVTQTPRYLIKTRGQQVTLSCSPISGHRSVSWYQQTPGQGLQFLFEYFSETQRNKGNFPGRFSGRQFSNSRSEMNVSTLELGDSALYLCASSPTSGGSTGELFFGEGSRLTVL.